This is a list of T cell receptor beta chains from one sample in a study of shared clonotypes between healthy human individuals. The method was immunoSEQ multiplex PCR; TCRdb's version includes in-frame clones alone and lacks a portion of them. Of approximately 530,000 clones listed, roughly 95% are singletons. Source material: naive CD4+ T cells sorted from blood. The receptors derive from a woman aged 30 to 39 in good health. CDR3s include the opening cysteine and the closing phenylalanine or tryptophan.

12 TRBV6-1 CASRWTGWEQYF
16 TRBV5-5 CASSFGGSGSPGELFF
15 TRBV5-1 CASSLRAGVGEPQHF
14 TRBV28 CASSWFDRDYEQYF
17 TRBV5-1 CASSLAWRQGNTGELFF
14 TRBV9 CASSVGDRGYEQYF
16 TRBV5-1 CASSLEASGRGSEQFF
17 TRBV5-4 CASSPISAGSNTGELFF
14 TRBV6-5 CASSSDRGSGEQYF
15 TRBV2 CASSYLASQFREQFF
17 TRBV11-3 CASSLGVLASRTDTQYF
13 TRBV6-1 CAGGTRPYNEQFF
15 TRBV28 CASSSGPPTGGELFF
15 TRBV28 CASSSAGSQNYEQYF
16 TRBV28 CASSLYRWPNTGELFF
12 TRBV27 CACPRPPNEQFF
15 TRBV4-2 CASSPAGAVTGELFF
15 TRBV19 CASSPVAGAVTEAFF
15 TRBV5-6 CASSLEFERYNEQFF
14 TRBV6-1 CASSEGQFNTEAFF
15 TRBV5-1 CASSGGLAGTDTQYF
12 TRBV10-3 CAISQQGTEAFF
12 TRBV30 CACGREAYEQYF
16 TRBV9 CASSGHGTSTQETQYF
15 TRBV27 CASSSRRQANTEAFF
14 TRBV5-8 CASSPGWIGDTQYF
15 TRBV5-1 CASSKLAGERETQYF
14 TRBV19 CASSRDRGTDTQYF
13 TRBV29-1 CSVYSPTGREQYF
16 TRBV4-2 CASSQARSSSYNEQFF
13 TRBV2 CASSETGAYGYTF
15 TRBV11-1 CASSSTGAVIYGYTF
15 TRBV18 CASSPGLQVEQPQHF
13 TRBV19 CASSLREIQPQHF
12 TRBV28 CASSLVLGEQYF
15 TRBV7-9 CASSNPGRNTGELFF
16 TRBV9 CASSPGLAGPTDTQYF
16 TRBV19 CASSRFGGGPEQPQHF
14 TRBV5-1 CASSLGGLDNEQFF
13 TRBV7-3 CASSPATTDTQYF
15 TRBV7-3 CASSLGGAGTDTQYF
17 TRBV5-1 CASSLPFPGSSYNEQFF
17 TRBV4-1 CASSQDPRQGYHNEQFF
15 TRBV18 CASSSSTGLQNIQYF
18 TRBV5-1 CASSLGNSGTSRGNEQFF
14 TRBV7-9 CASSLGTQNTEAFF
12 TRBV2 CATEGQNTEAFF
14 TRBV6-5 CASSYEASSYEQYF
15 TRBV5-1 CASSLAGISYNEQFF
13 TRBV5-1 CASSLTGDTEAFF
16 TRBV5-1 CASSLGLAGNTDTQYF
14 TRBV19 CASSPTGLNQPQHF
14 TRBV2 CASSEWRQAYGYTF
14 TRBV10-2 CASRNAAAPLTQHF
14 TRBV7-9 CASSLGTGTDTQYF
14 TRBV10-3 CAISEPLTRETQYF
17 TRBV28 CASSLLQGRFSNQPQHF
12 TRBV5-5 CASSAVPGTQYF
15 TRBV7-8 CASSLALAGAYEQYF
13 TRBV19 CASSMGAGNTIYF